The 25 T cell receptor beta chains below come from one sample, sequenced in a study of blood T cell repertoires in COVID-19. Generated by immunoSEQ multiplex PCR, the TCRdb table keeps only in-frame clones and is missing some. Of around 60,000 clones listed, over 75% are singletons. What was sequenced was peripheral blood. The receptors derive from a human donor in a cohort sampled during active COVID-19.

The chain combines TRBV6-5 with TRBJ2-2; TRBD1 matches at 9 bases. The CDR3 loop spans 15 amino acids. Trimming at V came to 6 bases and at J to 5 bases, leaving 7 bases not matched to a gene. Germline V gene sequence: CDR1 MNHEY, CDR2 SVGAGI. The CDR3 DNA sequence: TGTGCCAGCAGGACAGGGGGGTCGGGGACCGGGGAGCTGTTTTTT. It specifies CASRTGGSGTGELFF.

The chain is built from TRBV18 and TRBJ2-2; TRBD2 aligns across 12 bases. V was pared by 3 bases and J by 4 bases, with 3 bases of the junction left unmatched. The V gene's germline CDR1 is KGHSH and CDR2 LQKENI. The CDR3 totals 16 residues. In DNA, the CDR3 is TGTGCCAGCTCACCGACTAGCGGGGGAATCACCGGGGAGCTGTTTTTT. It codes for CASSPTSGGITGELFF.

The gene calls are TRBV24-1 and TRBJ1-4; possibly TRBD1 for D (5 bases). The CDR3 spans 13 residues. V was cut by 8 bases and J by 6 bases, with 12 bases left in between. Germline CDR1 is KGHDR and CDR2 is SFDVKD. The CDR3: CATNDGGDEKLFF. The CDR3 region has the DNA TGTGCCACCAACGACGGAGGGGATGAAAAACTGTTTTTT.

The chain carries TRBV24-1 and TRBJ1-1; D is ambiguous. The ends were cut back, 0 bases at V and 6 bases at J, with 7 bases in the middle. The CDR3 spans 13 residues. The germline gives CDR1 KGHDR, CDR2 SFDVKD. CDR3 loop: CATSDLYRAEAFF. The CDR3 nucleotides are TGTGCCACCAGTGATTTGTACCGGGCTGAAGCTTTCTTT.

V gene TRBV5-1 combines with J gene TRBJ1-1, with 10 bases identical to TRBD1. The CDR3 runs 14 residues. Germline lookup yields CDR1 SGHRS and CDR2 YFSETQ. The trim removed 4 bases at V and 4 bases at J, leaving 4 bases unmatched. The CDR3 DNA sequence: TGCGCCAGCAGCCTGTGGACAGGGGGCACTGAAGCTTTCTTT. This gives the protein CASSLWTGGTEAFF.

The chain couples TRBV10-2 to TRBJ2-7; D is undetermined. Germline lookup yields CDR1 WSHSY and CDR2 SAAADI. V was cut by 3 bases and J by 4 bases, with 16 bases left in between. CDR3 length equals 15 residues. This CDR3 reads CASSDGSKAMYEQYF. The CDR3 DNA reads as TGCGCCAGCAGTGACGGGTCCAAGGCTATGTACGAGCAGTACTTC.

V and J are TRBV5-1 and TRBJ2-7; weak D call: TRBD2 (5 bases). CDR1 is SGHRS, CDR2 YFSETQ, per germline. This CDR3 spans 18 amino acids. V lost 1 base, J lost 10 bases, and 30 bases lay in between. The CDR3 region has the DNA TGCGCCAGCAGCTTGTTCTGGAGGCCCTCGTCTGTAGAGAATGTTCAGTACTTC. It codes for CASSLFWRPSSVENVQYF.

CDR3 residues: CASSLESGYGYTF. CDR3 DNA sequence: TGTGCCAGCAGCTTGGAGTCAGGGTATGGCTACACCTTC. The chain employs TRBV5-4 and TRBJ1-2; maybe TRBD1 (5 bases). The CDR3 is made up of 13 amino acids. The V gene's germline CDR1 is SGHNT and CDR2 YYREEE (reference sequence). Trimming shortened V by 0 bases and J by 5 bases, and 8 bases separated the two germline ends.

In DNA form, the CDR3 reads TGTGCCAGCAGTCCCGGGACAGACACCTACGAGCAGTACTTC. Amino acids: CASSPGTDTYEQYF. The chain recombines TRBV7-9 with TRBJ2-7; TRBD1 matches at 7 bases. Germline CDR1 reads SEHNR; CDR2 reads FQNEAQ (reference sequence). The CDR3 length is 14 residues. After removal of 6 bases from V and 2 bases from J, the junction contained 7 bases not matched to a gene.

J is TRBJ2-5 and V is TRBV19, with 15 nucleotides matching TRBD2. The J segment lost 3 bases and the V segment lost 4 bases, leaving 6 bases of the junction unmatched. Germline V gives CDR1 LNHDA, CDR2 SQIVND (reference sequence). This CDR3 comprises 17 residues. CDR3: CASSTWTSGRAEETQYF. CDR3 in DNA: TGTGCCAGTAGTACCTGGACTAGCGGGAGGGCCGAAGAGACCCAGTACTTC.

The CDR3 bases are TGTGCCAGCAGCGTAGCCAGCGGGGGCTACAATGAGCAGTTCTTC. Encoded protein: CASSVASGGYNEQFF. The chain recombines TRBV9 with TRBJ2-1, with TRBD2 identical over 8 bases. The CDR3 sequence is 15 residues long. V lost 0 bases to trimming and J lost 3 bases; unmatched junction nucleotides: 2. Germline CDR1 reads SGDLS; CDR2 reads YYNGEE.

With respect to this clone: The sample holds other DNA sequences that translate to the same CDR3. The gene calls are TRBV5-6 and TRBJ1-6; 7 bases agree with TRBD1. The V segment lost 2 bases and the J segment 10 bases; nucleotides outside the gene matches: 6. The germline CDR1 and CDR2 sequences are SGHDT and YYEEEE. The CDR3 is 14 amino acids. For the CDR3, the DNA is TGTGCCAGCAGCTTACAGGGGTCCGGATCACCCCTCCACTTT. It encodes CASSLQGSGSPLHF.

The chain combines TRBV11-2 with TRBJ1-5; unclear D gene. This CDR3 spans 13 amino acids. Trimming cost V 5 bases and J 3 bases, with 8 bases left between them. The germline V gene has CDR1 SGHAT and CDR2 FQNNGV. The CDR3 sequence is CASSPRSNQPQHF. CDR3 bases: TGTGCCAGCAGCCCGAGATCCAATCAGCCCCAGCATTTT.

The J gene is TRBJ1-2, the V gene TRBV4-3; D may be TRBD1 (6 bases). Germline V gene sequence: CDR1 LGHNA, CDR2 YSLEER. The CDR3 spans 15 residues. V lost 4 bases, J lost 2 bases, and 14 bases lay in between. Written as DNA, the CDR3 is TGCGCCAGCAGCCGAACAGGGTATAGCAACTATGGCTACACCTTC. Translated, it gives CASSRTGYSNYGYTF.

V usage is TRBV28 and J usage is TRBJ1-3; tentative D call: TRBD1 (6 bases). Germline CDR1 reads MDHEN; CDR2 reads SYDVKM. V was trimmed by 3 bases and J by 0 bases, leaving 12 bases between them. The CDR3 has 16 amino acids. DNA for the CDR3: TGTGCCAGCAGTTTGGGGGGGGCCCCCTCTGGAAACACCATATATTTT. This gives the protein CASSLGGAPSGNTIYF.

The genes are TRBV7-9 and TRBJ2-1; 12 bases line up with TRBD1. There are 15 residues in the CDR3. V gave up 1 base and J gave up 8 bases; unmatched junction bases: 3. Germline CDR1 and CDR2: SEHNR and FQNEAQ (reference sequence). The CDR3 spells CASSLEGTGGDEQFF. The CDR3 DNA reads TGTGCCAGCAGCTTAGAGGGGACAGGGGGCGATGAGCAGTTCTTC.

The DNA for the CDR3 is TGTGCCAGTAGGAACGGGGTATCGGCTGCAGCCGGGGAGCTGTTTTTT. Protein product: CASRNGVSAAAGELFF. The genes are TRBV19 and TRBJ2-2, with D maybe TRBD2 (5 bases). V shed 6 bases and J shed 6 bases, with 20 bases lying between them. Germline V lookup: CDR1 LNHDA, CDR2 SQIVND (reference sequence). This CDR3 contains 16 residues.

The chain uses TRBV6-5 and TRBJ2-3, with a possible D match to TRBD2 (5 bases). The germline CDR1 and CDR2 sequences are MNHEY and SVGAGI. This CDR3 contains 14 residues. V lost 5 bases to trimming and J lost 6 bases, with 15 bases between them. The CDR3 spells CASSRRTDGDTQYF. DNA of the CDR3: TGTGCCAGCAGTCGAAGGACTGATGGTGATACGCAGTATTTT.

The chain combines TRBV7-9 with TRBJ2-1; D is perhaps TRBD2 (6 bases). This CDR3 comprises 14 residues. The V gene's germline CDR1 is SEHNR and CDR2 FQNEAQ (reference sequence). V lost 6 bases and J 7 bases, leaving 16 bases between the germline ends. The CDR3 loop reads CASRSREWGNEQFF. In DNA form, the CDR3 reads TGTGCCAGCAGATCGCGGGAATGGGGGAATGAGCAGTTCTTC.

The V gene is TRBV5-5, the J gene TRBJ2-7, with D possibly matching TRBD2 (5 bases). CDR1 SGHKS and CDR2 YYEKEE come from the germline V gene (reference sequence). This CDR3 has 12 amino acids. V dropped 6 bases and J dropped 5 bases, with 12 bases sitting between them. CDR3 in DNA: TGTGCCAGCAACTTCGGGGTCAACGAGCAGTACTTC. This codes for CASNFGVNEQYF.

The chain is built from TRBV28 and TRBJ1-6, with D possibly TRBD1 on 6 matching bases. Germline CDR1 is MDHEN and CDR2 is SYDVKM. V was clipped by 6 bases and J by 9 bases, with 18 bases between them. The length of the CDR3 is 15 residues. In DNA, the CDR3 is TGTGCCAGCAGGGTCCCGGGACAAAGAATTTCACCCCTCCACTTT. This translates into CASRVPGQRISPLHF. The variable domain in full, completed from reference TRBV28 and TRBJ1-6, reads DVKVTQSSRYLVKRTGEKVFLECVQDMDHENMFWYRQDPGLGLRLIYFSYDVKMKEKGDIPEGYSVSREKKERFSLILESASTNQTSMYLCASRVPGQRISPLHFGNGTRLTVT.

The J gene is TRBJ1-4, the V gene TRBV2, with D possibly TRBD1 on 6 matching bases. Trimming cost V 7 bases and J 4 bases, with 13 bases left between them. Germline CDR1 SNHLY, CDR2 FYNNEI. The CDR3 is 14 amino acids. The CDR3 DNA reads as TGTGCCAGCACCCTGGGACAAAGTAATGAAAAACTGTTTTTT. Its translation is CASTLGQSNEKLFF.

This sequence joins TRBV15 and TRBJ1-6, with a tentative D call TRBD1 (5 bases). The germline gives CDR1 LNHNV, CDR2 YYDKDF (reference sequence). CDR3 length: 13 amino acids. V was pared by 0 bases and J by 18 bases, with 15 bases between. CDR3 in DNA: TGTGCCACCAGCAGAGAAGGGGTGGGCTCTCGCCACTTT. Encoded protein: CATSREGVGSRHF.

The genes are TRBV7-5 and TRBJ2-1; whether TRBD2, the table's D call, matches the DNA was not checked. TRBV7-5 is given as a pseudogene. The CDR3 has 18 residues. CDR3 loop: CVRSLAPPGLEYSNEQFF. In nucleotides, the CDR3 is TGTGTCAGAAGCTTAGCCCCACCGGGACTAGAGTACTCCAATGAGCAGTTCTTC.

The rearrangement joins TRBV6-2 or TRBV6-3 to TRBJ2-6; perhaps TRBD1 as D (5 bases). V dropped 0 bases and J dropped 0 bases, with 15 bases sitting between them. Germline lookup yields CDR1 MNHEY and CDR2 SVGEGT. This CDR3 region has 19 residues. The CDR3 DNA is TGTGCCAGCAGTTACTCCCCCCTCCAGGGCCTCTCTGGGGCCAACGTCCTGACTTTC. The encoded protein is CASSYSPLQGLSGANVLTF.